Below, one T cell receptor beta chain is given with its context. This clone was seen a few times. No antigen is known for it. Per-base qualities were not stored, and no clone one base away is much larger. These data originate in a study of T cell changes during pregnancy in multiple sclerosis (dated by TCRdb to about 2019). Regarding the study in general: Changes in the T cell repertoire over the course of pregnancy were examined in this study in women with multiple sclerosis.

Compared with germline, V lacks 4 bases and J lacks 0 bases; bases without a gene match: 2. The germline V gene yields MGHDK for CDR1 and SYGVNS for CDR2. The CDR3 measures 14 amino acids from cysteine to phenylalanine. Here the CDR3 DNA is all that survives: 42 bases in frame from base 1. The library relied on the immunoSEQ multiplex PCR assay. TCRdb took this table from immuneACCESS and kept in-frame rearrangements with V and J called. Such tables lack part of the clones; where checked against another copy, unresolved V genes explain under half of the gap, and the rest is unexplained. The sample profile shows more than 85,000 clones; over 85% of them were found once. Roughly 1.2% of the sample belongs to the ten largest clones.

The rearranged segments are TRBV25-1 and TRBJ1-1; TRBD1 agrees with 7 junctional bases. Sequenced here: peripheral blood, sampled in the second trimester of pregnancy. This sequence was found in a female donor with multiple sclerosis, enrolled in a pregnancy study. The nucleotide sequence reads TGTGCCAGCAGTGTGACAGGGCTGAACACTGAAGCTTTCTTT. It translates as CASSVTGLNTEAFF.